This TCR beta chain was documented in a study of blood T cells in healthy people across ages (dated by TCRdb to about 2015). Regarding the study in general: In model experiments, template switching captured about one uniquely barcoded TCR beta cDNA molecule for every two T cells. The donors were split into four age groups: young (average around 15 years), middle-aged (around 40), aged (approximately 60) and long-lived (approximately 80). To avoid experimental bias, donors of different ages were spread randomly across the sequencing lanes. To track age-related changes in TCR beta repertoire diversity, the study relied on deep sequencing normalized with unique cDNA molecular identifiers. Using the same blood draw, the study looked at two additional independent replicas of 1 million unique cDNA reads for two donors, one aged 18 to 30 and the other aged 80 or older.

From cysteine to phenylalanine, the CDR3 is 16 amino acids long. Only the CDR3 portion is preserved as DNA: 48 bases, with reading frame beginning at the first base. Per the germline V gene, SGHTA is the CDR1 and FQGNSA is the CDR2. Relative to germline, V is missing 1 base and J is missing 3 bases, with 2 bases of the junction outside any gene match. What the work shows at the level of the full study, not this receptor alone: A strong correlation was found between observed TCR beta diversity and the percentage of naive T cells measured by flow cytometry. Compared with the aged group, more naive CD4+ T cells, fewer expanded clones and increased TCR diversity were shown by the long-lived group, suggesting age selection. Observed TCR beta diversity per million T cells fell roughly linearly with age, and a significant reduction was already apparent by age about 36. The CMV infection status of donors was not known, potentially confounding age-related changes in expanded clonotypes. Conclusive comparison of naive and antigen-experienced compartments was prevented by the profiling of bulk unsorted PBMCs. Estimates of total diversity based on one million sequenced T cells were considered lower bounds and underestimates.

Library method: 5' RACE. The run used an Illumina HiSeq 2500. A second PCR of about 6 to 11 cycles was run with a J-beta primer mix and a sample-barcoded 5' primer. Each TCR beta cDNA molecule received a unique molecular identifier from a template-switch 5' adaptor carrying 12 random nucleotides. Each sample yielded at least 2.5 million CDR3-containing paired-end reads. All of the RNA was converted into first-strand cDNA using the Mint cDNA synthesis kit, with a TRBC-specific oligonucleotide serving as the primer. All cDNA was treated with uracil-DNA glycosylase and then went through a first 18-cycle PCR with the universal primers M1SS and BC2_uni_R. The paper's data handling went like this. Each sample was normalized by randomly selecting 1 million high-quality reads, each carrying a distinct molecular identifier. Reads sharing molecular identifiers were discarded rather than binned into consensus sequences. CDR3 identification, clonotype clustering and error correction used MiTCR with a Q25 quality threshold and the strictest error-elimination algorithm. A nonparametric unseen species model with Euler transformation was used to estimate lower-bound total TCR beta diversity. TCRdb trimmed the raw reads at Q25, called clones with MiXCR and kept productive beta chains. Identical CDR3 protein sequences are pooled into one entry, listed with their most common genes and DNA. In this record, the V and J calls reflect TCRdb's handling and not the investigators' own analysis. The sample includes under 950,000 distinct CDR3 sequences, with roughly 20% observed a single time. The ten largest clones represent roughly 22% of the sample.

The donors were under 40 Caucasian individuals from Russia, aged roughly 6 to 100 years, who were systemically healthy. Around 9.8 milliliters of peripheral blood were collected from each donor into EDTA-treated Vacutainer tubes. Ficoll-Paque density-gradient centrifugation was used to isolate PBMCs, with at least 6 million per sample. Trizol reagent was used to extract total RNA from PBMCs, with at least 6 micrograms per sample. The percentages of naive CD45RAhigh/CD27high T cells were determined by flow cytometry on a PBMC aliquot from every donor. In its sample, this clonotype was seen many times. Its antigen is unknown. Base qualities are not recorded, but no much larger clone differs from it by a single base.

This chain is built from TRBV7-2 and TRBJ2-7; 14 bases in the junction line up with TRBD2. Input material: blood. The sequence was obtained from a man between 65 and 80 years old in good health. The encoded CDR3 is CASSLVGTSGGYEQYF. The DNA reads TGTGCCAGCAGCTTAGTCGGGACTAGCGGGGGCTACGAGCAGTACTTC.